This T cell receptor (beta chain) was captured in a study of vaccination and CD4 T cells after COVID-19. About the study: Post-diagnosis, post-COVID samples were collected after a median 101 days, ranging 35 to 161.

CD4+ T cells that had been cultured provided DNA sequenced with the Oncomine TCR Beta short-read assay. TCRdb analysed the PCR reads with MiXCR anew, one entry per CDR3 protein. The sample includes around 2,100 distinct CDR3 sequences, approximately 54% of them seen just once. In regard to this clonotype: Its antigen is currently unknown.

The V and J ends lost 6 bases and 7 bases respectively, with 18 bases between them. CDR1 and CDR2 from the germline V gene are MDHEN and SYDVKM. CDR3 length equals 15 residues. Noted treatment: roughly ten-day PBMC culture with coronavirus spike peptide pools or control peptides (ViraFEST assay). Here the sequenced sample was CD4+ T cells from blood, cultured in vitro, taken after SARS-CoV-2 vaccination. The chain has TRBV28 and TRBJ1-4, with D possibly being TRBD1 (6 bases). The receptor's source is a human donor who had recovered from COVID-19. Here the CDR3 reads CASRVSGTSGEKLFF. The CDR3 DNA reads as TGTGCCAGCAGAGTATCGGGGACATCTGGTGAAAAACTGTTTTTT.